These 21 T cell receptor beta chains came from one sample sequenced in a study of early T cells in non-severe SARS-CoV-2 infection. Each CDR3 protein gets one entry after TCRdb re-called the 5' RACE reads with MiXCR. Among around 53,000 distinct CDR3 sequences listed, roughly 10% were seen once. Input material: whole blood. The source is an adult who was a healthcare worker with PCR-confirmed SARS-CoV-2 infection or an uninfected control (not recorded which).

This clonotype was found many times. The chain uses TRBV3-1 and TRBJ2-7; 9 bases map to TRBD1. Germline CDR1 and CDR2: LGHDT and YNNKEL (reference sequence). The CDR3 contains 15 residues. J lost 0 bases, V lost 4 bases, and 4 bases had no gene match. The CDR3 DNA reads TGTGCCAGCAGCCCTGGACAGGGGAGCTCCTACGAGCAGTACTTC. Its protein product is CASSPGQGSSYEQYF.

This clonotype was seen many times. This sequence joins TRBV7-2 and TRBJ2-2; D not certain. The V end was cut by 7 bases, the J end by 3 bases, with 12 bases between. CDR3 length: 14 amino acids. Looked up from germline, CDR1 is SGHTA and CDR2 is FQGNSA. The CDR3 loop reads CASIPRADTGELFF. For the CDR3, the DNA is TGTGCCAGCATCCCAAGAGCAGACACCGGGGAGCTGTTTTTT. Variable domain in full (rest from reference TRBV7-2 and TRBJ2-2): GAGVSQSPSNKVTEKGKDVELRCDPISGHTALYWYRQSLGQGLEFLIYFQGNSAPDKSGLPSDRFSAERTGGSVSTLTIQRTQQEDSAVYLCASIPRADTGELFFGEGSRLTVL.

This clonotype was seen at least ten times. In DNA, the CDR3 is TGTGCCAGCAGCCCCGGACAGTCCTATAGCAATCAGCCCCAGCATTTT. Translating it yields CASSPGQSYSNQPQHF. The J gene is TRBJ1-5, the V gene TRBV7-8, with TRBD1 as a possible D gene (6 bases). Germline V gene lookup returns CDR1 SGHVS and CDR2 FQNEAQ. Trimming took off 5 bases at V and 0 bases at J, with 14 bases between the two ends. The CDR3 is made up of 16 amino acids.

Many counts were recorded for this clonotype. The chain carries TRBV7-2 and TRBJ2-1, with TRBD2 identical over 9 bases. Germline V gene data show CDR1 as SGHTA and CDR2 as FQGNSA. This CDR3 contains 15 residues. The trim removed 0 bases at V and 4 bases at J, leaving 1 base unmatched. The CDR3 DNA reads TGTGCCAGCAGCTTAGCGGCGGGAGGGTACAATGAGCAGTTCTTC. Protein sequence: CASSLAAGGYNEQFF.

This clonotype has just a few counts. The chain couples TRBV28 to TRBJ2-7; TRBD2 agrees at 9 bases. This CDR3 is 14 amino acids long. Trimming removed 8 bases from V and 4 bases from J; junction bases left unmatched: 9. Germline CDR1 reads MDHEN; CDR2 reads SYDVKM. In nucleotides, the CDR3 is TGTGCCAGCTATAATAGCGGGGGCGGTTACGAGCAGTACTTC. This sequence encodes CASYNSGGGYEQYF.

This clonotype was observed many times. The gene calls are TRBV2 and TRBJ2-1; tentatively, D is TRBD2 (6 bases). This CDR3 comprises 15 residues. The V and J ends lost 7 bases and 3 bases respectively, with 16 bases between them. The germline V gene has CDR1 SNHLY and CDR2 FYNNEI. CDR3 nucleotide sequence: TGTGCCAGCAAAACCGGAGGGGCGTACTACAATGAGCAGTTCTTC. As protein: CASKTGGAYYNEQFF.

This clonotype was picked up many times. The chain employs TRBV2 and TRBJ1-6; D is undetermined. Per the germline V gene, CDR1 is SNHLY and CDR2 is FYNNEI. Trimming pared 3 bases from V and 0 bases from J, leaving 9 bases between. This CDR3 is built from 16 residues. The CDR3 DNA reads as TGTGCCAGCAGTGATCTACGGTCCTCCTATAATTCACCCCTCCACTTT. Amino acids: CASSDLRSSYNSPLHF.

Concerning this clonotype itself: The junction shows a germline mismatch at one end, possibly a read error. The chain has TRBV7-9 and TRBJ2-1, with 9 positions matching TRBD2. The CDR3 has 16 residues. Germline V gene lookup returns CDR1 SEHNR and CDR2 FQNEAQ (reference sequence). The CDR3 protein is CASRLGSGSSYNEQFF. CDR3 bases: TGTGCCAGCAGGTTAGGTAGCGGGAGCTCCTACAATGAGCAGTTCTTC.

The chain recombines TRBV3-1 with TRBJ1-6, with 7 bases identical to TRBD1. J gave up 3 bases and V 5 bases, and 7 bases lay outside the gene matches. The CDR3 has 16 amino acids. Germline V gene data show CDR1 as LGHDT and CDR2 as YNNKEL (reference sequence). The CDR3, as DNA: TGTGCCAGCAGCTTTCTTCGGGACAGCTATAATTCACCCCTCCACTTT. Translation gives CASSFLRDSYNSPLHF.

This clonotype was picked up many times. V usage is TRBV7-3 and J usage is TRBJ2-1; TRBD2 aligns across 14 bases. CDR3 length: 16 amino acids. CDR1 is SGHTA and CDR2 is FQGTGA in the germline V gene. The junction had 6 bases not matched to a gene; V was cut back by 3 bases and J by 8 bases. CDR3 nucleotide sequence: TGTGCCAGCAGCTTGGCCGGGACTAGCGGGGGCTATGAGCAGTTCTTC. This translates into CASSLAGTSGGYEQFF.

This clonotype was observed at least ten times. The chain uses TRBV7-9 and TRBJ2-3, with TRBD2 identical over 7 bases. Unmatched junction bases numbered 4, after V lost 1 base and J lost 3 bases. The CDR3 totals 15 residues. The V gene's germline CDR1 is SEHNR and CDR2 FQNEAQ (reference sequence). The CDR3 loop reads CASSLGGGRTDTQYF. CDR3 nucleotide sequence: TGTGCCAGCAGCTTAGGCGGCGGGAGAACAGATACGCAGTATTTT.

This clonotype was seen repeatedly, ten times or more. The chain combines TRBV7-2 with TRBJ2-7, with a possible D match to TRBD1 (5 bases). Germline lookup yields CDR1 SGHTA and CDR2 FQGNSA. V was cut by 5 bases and J by 4 bases, with 15 bases left in between. CDR3 length: 14 residues. The CDR3 DNA sequence: TGTGCCAGCAGCCCCGGACCAGGGCTGTACGAGCAGTACTTC. Its protein is CASSPGPGLYEQYF.

In its sample, this clonotype was seen many times. The V and J genes are TRBV6-6 and TRBJ2-7; the match to TRBD1 covers 10 bases. J lost 4 bases, V lost 7 bases, and 7 bases had no gene match. CDR3 length: 14 residues. The V gene's germline CDR1 is MNHNY and CDR2 SVGAGI (reference sequence). CDR3: CASTLTGGGYEQYF. The CDR3 bases are TGTGCCAGCACCCTGACAGGGGGCGGGTACGAGCAGTACTTC.

This rearrangement joins TRBV15 to TRBJ2-7; no firm D call. This CDR3 spans 15 amino acids. Looked up from germline, CDR1 is LNHNV and CDR2 is YYDKDF (reference sequence). V was shortened by 0 bases and J by 2 bases, with 11 bases between the two germline ends. CDR3 DNA sequence: TGTGCCACCAGCAGAGATTTGGGCGGAGCCTACGAGCAGTACTTC. It codes for CATSRDLGGAYEQYF.

This chain joins TRBV6-6 and TRBJ2-6; the D is unclear. CDR1 and CDR2 (germline): MNHNY, SVGAGI (reference sequence). The CDR3 is 16 amino acids. The V gene lost 2 bases and the J gene lost 0 bases, with 8 bases spanning the gap. The CDR3 region has the DNA TGTGCCAGCAGTTACGTGGTTTCCTCTGGGGCCAACGTCCTGACTTTC. It is translated as CASSYVVSSGANVLTF.

This clonotype turned up a few times. V is TRBV12-3 or TRBV12-4 and J is TRBJ1-6, with D maybe TRBD1 (6 bases). The CDR3 contains 14 residues. V lost 3 bases and J lost 4, with 7 bases in between. The CDR3 here is CASSLGAYNSPLHF. DNA of the CDR3: TGTGCCAGCAGTTTGGGGGCGTATAATTCACCCCTCCACTTT.

In this sample, this clonotype turned up many times. This chain connects TRBV5-6 to TRBJ1-2, with a possible D match to TRBD1 (5 bases). Per germline, CDR1 SGHDT and CDR2 YYEEEE. V was shortened by 0 bases and J by 5 bases, with 5 bases between the two germline ends. This CDR3 is 12 amino acids long. This chain's CDR3 is CASSLEGYGYTF. The CDR3 coding sequence is TGTGCCAGCAGCTTGGAGGGGTATGGCTACACCTTC.

CDR3 coding DNA: TGTGCCAGCAGCTTAGAATTGGGCGGGAGTGGAGAGACCCAGTACTTC. Amino acid sequence: CASSLELGGSGETQYF. V and J are TRBV7-2 and TRBJ2-5, with 7 nucleotides matching TRBD2. J gave up 4 bases and V 1 base, and 9 bases lay outside the gene matches. The length of the CDR3 is 16 residues. In germline, CDR1 is SGHTA, CDR2 FQGNSA.

V gene TRBV5-1 combines with J gene TRBJ2-3; TRBD2 is a possible D gene (6 bases). Germline V gene data show CDR1 as SGHRS and CDR2 as YFSETQ. CDR3 length equals 16 residues. V was trimmed by 0 bases and J by 1 base, leaving 12 bases between them. CDR3 in amino acids: CASSLVALAGTDTQYF. The CDR3 DNA reads as TGCGCCAGCAGCTTGGTTGCGTTAGCGGGCACAGATACGCAGTATTTT. The whole variable domain, filled in from reference TRBV5-1 and TRBJ2-3, reads KAGVTQTPRYLIKTRGQQVTLSCSPISGHRSVSWYQQTPGQGLQFLFEYFSETQRNKGNFPGRFSGRQFSNSRSEMNVSTLELGDSALYLCASSLVALAGTDTQYFGPGTRLTVL.

This clonotype was counted between two and nine times. The chain is built from TRBV29-1 and TRBJ2-7, with TRBD2 as a possible D gene (5 bases). The CDR3 is 13 residues long. Germline CDR1 and CDR2: SQVTM and ANQGSEA. Trimming pared 6 bases from V and 5 bases from J, leaving 17 bases between. CDR3 sequence: CSVRFVDGNEQYF. The DNA of the CDR3 is TGCAGCGTGCGCTTCGTCGACGGGAACGAGCAGTACTTC.

This clonotype occurred a few times. This chain connects TRBV24-1 to TRBJ2-1, with 11 bases that match TRBD2. The ends lost 4 bases at V and 7 bases at J; junction bases unmatched: 8. CDR1 KGHDR and CDR2 SFDVKD come from the germline V gene. The CDR3 length is 16 residues. The CDR3 sequence: CATSERWSSGRNEQFF. The CDR3 region has the DNA TGTGCCACCAGTGAGCGTTGGTCTAGCGGGAGGAATGAGCAGTTCTTC.